Described below is a single T cell receptor beta chain sequence and its context. No antigen is known for it. Only in-frame clones appear in the TCRdb table, and some are missing; sequencing was by immunoSEQ multiplex PCR. The sample shows tens of thousands of clones, about 90% of them seen only once. The data are from a study of OX40 agonist ivuxolimab in advanced cancers. On the study more broadly: Patients received the agonistic anti-OX40 (CD134) antibody ivuxolimab. General study points: Relative to CD4+, CD8+ T cells held more expanded clones on average. The expanded peripheral T cells' antigen specificity was not determined.

Germline CDR1 LNHDA, CDR2 SQIVND (reference sequence). The V end was cut by 5 bases, the J end by 0 bases, with 8 bases between. This CDR3 contains 13 residues. The source was CD4+ or CD8+ T cells sorted from blood, collected in a trial of the OX40 agonist ivuxolimab. This receptor was taken from an adult with an advanced solid tumor such as melanoma, head and neck, liver or kidney cancer. This rearrangement joins TRBV19 to TRBJ2-7; D uncertain. CDR3 DNA sequence: TGTGCCAGTAGTCCTTCCCACTCCTACGAGCAGTACTTC. Amino acid sequence: CASSPSHSYEQYF.